The T cell receptor beta chain under discussion was sequenced for a study of T cells after yellow fever vaccination. Notes on the study in general: Peak timing came faster in the weaker secondary response, day 5 versus 15. Post-booster repertoires contained most primary-vaccination clones again (roughly 96% CD4, approximately 88% CD8).

Template switching by 5'RACE produced TCR cDNA, adding a universal primer site and UMIs. TCRdb analysed the 5' RACE reads with MiXCR anew, one entry per CDR3 protein. The table shows 230,000 or so distinct CDR3 sequences, with 5.5% to 8.5% occurring only once. As for this clonotype: Its target is not known. A much bigger clone sits one base away, suggesting this may be a read error.

V gave up 2 bases and J gave up 9 bases, with 13 bases separating them. This CDR3 spans 14 amino acids. The TCR sequence derives from a man aged 30-40 years who received the YFV17D yellow fever vaccine. The chain has TRBV12-3 or TRBV12-4 and TRBJ2-2; the D is unclear. The source material was CD4+ T cells sorted from PBMCs, sampled on the day of the yellow fever booster vaccination. The CDR3 spells CASSLSIGGWELFF. The CDR3 coding sequence is TGTGCCAGCAGTTTATCGATCGGTGGGTGGGAGCTGTTTTTT.